This T cell receptor (beta chain) was retrieved from a study of PD-1 blockade in classical Hodgkin lymphoma. Produced via immunoSEQ multiplex PCR; TCRdb's table is partial and in-frame only. This table holds 64,000 or so clones, more than 80% found once. The time point: cycle 4 day 1 (C4D1), after 6 weeks of nivolumab. All trial patients relapsed after autologous stem cell transplantation. The source was peripheral blood mononuclear cells (PBMCs), collected before the fourth cycle of nivolumab. The TCR sequence derives from a human donor with classical Hodgkin lymphoma.

The CDR3 loop reads CASSGYEWLGGRGGNIQYF. The CDR3 DNA sequence: TGTGCCAGCAGTGGTTACGAATGGCTAGGGGGGAGGGGAGGAAACATTCAGTACTTC. The genes are TRBV6-1 and TRBJ2-4; D might be TRBD2 (7 bases). Germline lookup yields CDR1 MNHNS and CDR2 SASEGT. The CDR3 totals 19 residues. Trimming left V 4 bases short and J 6 bases short, with 28 bases between.